This is a list of T cell receptor beta chains from one sample in a study of T-cell reconstitution after alpha-beta-depleted transplantation in children. MiXCR was run by TCRdb on the PCR reads, yielding one entry per CDR3 protein. The table shows fewer than 700,000 distinct CDR3 sequences, with roughly 13% occurring only once. This material consisted of PBMCs, mostly from graft donor cells, taken 360 days after TCRalphabeta/CD19-depleted stem cell transplant. Receptor source: a male patient aged 10 to 17 who had a stem cell transplant for acute myeloid leukemia, so the T cells may come from the graft donor. Both conserved end residues are part of each CDR3. A D gene is named only where the DNA matches it firmly. A clone size is listed for some rows: how often the clone was seen (once, few, many), or a class if it is expanded.

TRBJ2-2,TRBV27,NA,TRBD2,CASSLWLAGATGELFF,TGTGCCAGCAGTTTATGGCTAGCGGGAGCAACCGGGGAGCTGTTTTTT
TRBJ2-3,TRBV4-3,NA,TRBD1,CASSQEGRQGFTDTQYF,TGCGCCAGCAGCCAAGAAGGACGACAGGGGTTTACAGATACGCAGTATTTT
TRBJ2-1,TRBV20-1,few,NA,CSASGRLDEQFF,TGCAGTGCTAGCGGGAGACTCGATGAGCAGTTCTTC
TRBJ2-3,TRBV5-5,NA,TRBD2,CASSLGCPSGIHYTQYF,TGTGCCAGCAGCTTGGGGTGTCCTAGCGGGATACACTATACGCAGTATTTT
TRBJ1-5,TRBV6-6,many,NA,CASSYPNWPQHF,TGTGCCAGCAGTTACCCCAACTGGCCCCAGCATTTT
TRBJ2-3,TRBV29-1,NA,TRBD2,CSVARTSGGADTQYF,TGCAGCGTCGCCAGGACTAGCGGGGGGGCAGATACGCAGTATTTT
TRBJ2-1,TRBV20-1,few,NA,CTVSSGAYNEQFF,TGTACGGTCTCGAGCGGAGCTTACAATGAGCAGTTCTTC
TRBJ2-1,TRBV9,few,TRBD2,CASSVIPSGRTSGNEQFF,TGTGCCAGCAGCGTAATCCCTAGCGGGAGGACGTCGGGCAATGAGCAGTTCTTC
TRBJ2-1,TRBV5-5,few,TRBD2,CASSPRTSGIRNEQFF,TGTGCCAGCAGCCCCCGGACTAGCGGGATCCGCAATGAGCAGTTCTTC
TRBJ2-5,TRBV7-6,few,NA,CASSFYGVMGETQYF,TGTGCCAGCAGCTTCTATGGGGTGATGGGAGAGACCCAGTACTTC
TRBJ2-3,TRBV7-6,NA,TRBD1,CASSLAPGGAGTDTQYF,TGTGCCAGCAGCTTAGCCCCAGGGGGCGCGGGCACAGATACGCAGTATTTT
TRBJ2-1,TRBV19,few,TRBD1,CASSDRDRVSNEQFF,TGTGCCAGTAGTGACCGGGACAGGGTGAGCAATGAGCAGTTCTTC
TRBJ2-5,TRBV30,many,TRBD2,CAWGNLRGRGTQYF,TGTGCCTGGGGGAACCTACGGGGGAGGGGGACCCAGTACTTC
TRBJ2-7,TRBV7-8,NA,NA,CASSLHGSGPEYEQYF,TGTGCCAGCAGCTTACATGGTAGCGGTCCCGAGTACGAGCAGTACTTC
TRBJ2-7,TRBV20-1,few,TRBD2,CSASTAVAGADEQYF,TGCAGTGCTAGTACTGCGGTAGCGGGAGCGGATGAGCAGTACTTC
TRBJ2-7,TRBV7-7,NA,NA,CASSSGCRPLYEQYF,TGTGCTAGCAGCTCAGGGTGCAGACCCCTTTACGAGCAGTACTTC
TRBJ2-4,TRBV6-1,NA,NA,CASSEIGGGGIQYF,TGTGCCAGCAGTGAAATTGGAGGGGGGGGCATTCAGTACTTC